These T cell receptor beta chains were read from a single sample in a study of T cells after yellow fever vaccination. TCRdb called the 5' RACE reads again in MiXCR, with one record for every CDR3 protein. The sample has about 320,000 distinct CDR3 sequences, 3.5% to 4.5% seen once; the top ten hold 19%. This specimen was PBMCs, taken 15 days after the yellow fever booster vaccination. The receptors were gathered from a man between 18 and 29 years old who received the YFV17D yellow fever vaccine. The CDR3 runs from the conserved cysteine through the conserved F or W. Fields, in order: D gene, J gene, clone size, V gene, CDR3 protein, CDR3 DNA. D genes are given only for firm matches. Clone sizes are given selectively: once, few, many, or a class where the clone is expanded.

>TRBD1|TRBJ2-1|many|TRBV6-5
CASSGQGSYNEQFF
TGTGCCAGCAGTGGACAGGGGAGCTACAATGAGCAGTTCTTC
>TRBD1|TRBJ1-1|many|TRBV28
CASSSTGTVEAFF
TGTGCCAGCAGTTCCACCGGGACAGTTGAAGCTTTCTTT
>NA|TRBJ2-5|NA|TRBV7-9
CASSSPRGYQETQYF
TGTGCCAGCAGCTCGCCTCGGGGATACCAAGAGACCCAGTACTTC
>NA|TRBJ2-1|NA|TRBV12-3/TRBV12-4
CASSFLSDEQFF
TGTGCCAGCAGTTTCCTTTCGGATGAGCAGTTCTTC
>NA|TRBJ2-4|many|TRBV12-3/TRBV12-4
CASSLGTTVKNIQYF
TGTGCCAGCAGTTTAGGGACTACCGTGAAAAACATTCAGTACTTC
>NA|TRBJ2-7|few|TRBV18
CASSPPNSGKQYF
TGTGCCAGCTCACCACCGAACTCGGGGAAGCAGTACTTC
>NA|TRBJ2-2|few|TRBV7-3
CASSEGQTTGELFF
TGTGCCAGCTCCGAAGGACAGACCACCGGGGAGCTGTTTTTT
>TRBD1|TRBJ2-5|many|TRBV7-9
CASSFQWGQGEETQYF
TGTGCCAGCAGCTTTCAGTGGGGACAGGGAGAAGAGACCCAGTACTTC
>TRBD2|TRBJ2-7|few|TRBV5-1
CASSPGSSGGTYEQYF
TGCGCCAGCAGCCCGGGCTCGAGCGGGGGCACCTACGAGCAGTACTTC
>TRBD2|TRBJ2-2|NA|TRBV4-3
CASSLLAGRNTGELSF
TGCGCCAGCAGCCTCCTAGCGGGGCGGAACACCGGGGAGCTGTCTTTT
>TRBD1|TRBJ2-5|many|TRBV5-1
CASSLAGTGEETQYF
TGCGCCAGCAGCTTGGCTGGGACAGGGGAAGAGACCCAGTACTTC
>NA|TRBJ1-5|many|TRBV12-3/TRBV12-4
CASSLTTGQPQHF
TGTGCCAGCAGTTTAACGACAGGACAGCCCCAGCATTTT
>TRBD2|TRBJ2-3|NA|TRBV2
CASTRGDSPDTQYF
TGTGCCAGCACCCGGGGGGACTCTCCAGATACGCAGTATTTT
>NA|TRBJ1-1|few|TRBV5-1
CASSLNTENTEAFF
TGCGCCAGCAGCTTGAATACGGAGAACACTGAAGCTTTCTTT
>NA|TRBJ2-3|few|TRBV5-1
CASSVQDFTDTQYF
TGCGCCAGCAGCGTACAGGACTTCACAGATACGCAGTATTTT
>NA|TRBJ2-7|NA|TRBV6-5
CASSYTSGGPGEQYF
TGTGCCAGCAGTTATACGTCGGGGGGCCCCGGCGAGCAGTACTTC
>NA|TRBJ2-7|many|TRBV5-5
CASSSERIYEQYF
TGTGCCAGCAGCTCGGAGCGGATCTACGAGCAGTACTTC
>NA|TRBJ2-5|NA|TRBV3-1
CASSQASILGETQYF
TGTGCCAGCAGCCAAGCCTCAATCCTGGGGGAGACCCAGTACTTC
>TRBD1|TRBJ2-5|NA|TRBV19
CASRITGGQETQYF
TGTGCCAGTAGGATCACAGGGGGCCAAGAGACCCAGTACTTC
>TRBD2|TRBJ2-7|few|TRBV3-1
CASSQRAGSYEQYF
TGTGCCAGCAGCCAAAGAGCGGGGTCCTACGAGCAGTACTTC
>NA|TRBJ1-1|many|TRBV15
CATSRAGTLNTEAFF
TGTGCCACCAGCAGAGCCGGGACACTGAACACTGAAGCTTTCTTT
>TRBD2|TRBJ2-3|NA|TRBV5-1
CASSYGTSSTDTQYF
TGCGCCAGCAGCTACGGGACTAGTAGCACAGATACGCAGTATTTT
>NA|TRBJ2-2|many|TRBV29-1
CSVEGVTGELFF
TGCAGCGTTGAGGGGGTCACCGGGGAGCTGTTTTTT
>TRBD1|TRBJ1-1|many|TRBV4-2
CASSQEQGTEAFF
TGTGCCAGCAGCCAAGAACAGGGGACTGAAGCTTTCTTT
>NA|TRBJ2-1|few|TRBV7-2
CASSLLRNNEQFF
TGTGCCAGCAGCTTATTGAGGAACAATGAGCAGTTCTTC
>TRBD2|TRBJ2-1|NA|TRBV4-1
CASSPWPGTSGGNEQFF
TGCGCCAGCAGCCCGTGGCCGGGGACTAGCGGGGGGAATGAGCAGTTCTTC
>NA|TRBJ1-1|many|TRBV4-2
CASSQDLDAETLNTEAFF
TGTGCCAGCAGCCAAGATCTGGACGCTGAGACCTTGAACACTGAAGCTTTCTTT
>NA|TRBJ2-4|many|TRBV4-1
CASSQVGTDIQYF
TGCGCCAGCAGCCAAGTGGGAACGGACATTCAGTACTTC
>TRBD1|TRBJ1-2|NA|TRBV6-1
CASFPGQGGYTF
TGTGCCAGCTTTCCGGGACAGGGAGGCTACACCTTC
>NA|TRBJ1-2|many|TRBV29-1
CSVDRRSYGYTF
TGCAGCGTCGACAGGAGAAGTTATGGCTACACCTTC
>NA|TRBJ2-5|many|TRBV10-2
CASSGTGTLETQYF
TGCGCCAGCAGTGGAACCGGGACATTAGAGACCCAGTACTTC
>NA|TRBJ2-7|many|TRBV20-1
CSARGGAYEQYF
TGCAGTGCTAGAGGTGGGGCCTACGAGCAGTACTTC
>NA|TRBJ1-5|NA|TRBV18
CASSITGLNQPQHF
TGTGCCAGCTCTATCACAGGACTGAATCAGCCCCAGCATTTT
>NA|TRBJ1-2|few|TRBV7-9
CASSLESGNNGYTF
TGTGCCAGCAGCTTAGAGTCAGGGAATAATGGCTACACCTTC
>NA|TRBJ1-2|few|TRBV7-2
CASSLDTEVYGYTF
TGTGCCAGCAGCTTAGACACCGAAGTCTATGGCTACACCTTC
>NA|TRBJ2-3|few|TRBV20-1
CSARSPLGTGVPNTQYF
TGCAGTGCTAGAAGCCCCCTGGGTACGGGGGTACCCAATACGCAGTATTTT
>TRBD1|TRBJ2-7|NA|TRBV2
CASSLGQGVDEQYF
TGTGCCAGCAGTTTAGGCCAGGGGGTCGACGAGCAGTACTTC
>NA|TRBJ1-6|few|TRBV10-3
CAISESRETVALHF
TGTGCCATCAGTGAGTCGAGAGAGACGGTGGCCCTCCACTTT
>NA|TRBJ1-5|NA|TRBV7-2
CASGGLGQPQHF
TGTGCCAGCGGGGGCTTGGGTCAGCCCCAGCATTTT
>TRBD1|TRBJ2-2|few|TRBV7-3
CASSSTGTGTGGELFF
TGTGCCAGCAGTTCAACCGGGACAGGCACCGGCGGGGAGCTGTTTTTT
>NA|TRBJ2-1|many|TRBV5-5
CASSQGPSSGNEQFF
TGTGCCAGCAGCCAGGGCCCCTCAAGCGGCAATGAGCAGTTCTTC
>NA|TRBJ2-2|NA|TRBV19
CATSTGNTGELFF
TGTGCCACTTCGACAGGGAACACCGGGGAGCTGTTTTTT
>TRBD1|TRBJ2-3|many|TRBV5-1
CASSPTGLSTDTQYF
TGCGCCAGCAGCCCGACAGGGCTGAGCACAGATACGCAGTATTTT
>TRBD1|TRBJ2-7|many|TRBV27
CASSGTGGQSTTDYEQYF
TGTGCCAGCAGCGGGACAGGGGGCCAATCCACCACAGACTACGAGCAGTACTTC
>NA|TRBJ1-1|many|TRBV29-1
CSVDPETNTEAFF
TGCAGCGTGGACCCAGAGACGAACACTGAAGCTTTCTTT
>TRBD2|TRBJ2-7|NA|TRBV19
CASSINSGAYEQYF
TGTGCCAGTAGTATCAATAGCGGGGCCTACGAGCAGTACTTC
>NA|TRBJ2-2|few|TRBV7-3
CASRRNRDTGELFF
TGTGCCAGCAGGCGCAACAGGGACACCGGGGAGCTGTTTTTT
>NA|TRBJ1-5|many|TRBV5-6
CASSLERGQPQHF
TGTGCCAGCAGCTTGGAAAGGGGCCAGCCCCAGCATTTT
>NA|TRBJ1-1|many|TRBV29-1
CSVGRNTEAFF
TGCAGCGTTGGACGTAACACTGAAGCTTTCTTT
>TRBD2|TRBJ2-4|NA|TRBV7-9
CASSDKAGGPTKNIQYF
TGTGCCAGCAGCGATAAGGCGGGGGGGCCTACCAAAAACATTCAGTACTTC
>NA|TRBJ2-1|many|TRBV12-3/TRBV12-4
CASNPGLNYNEQFF
TGTGCCAGCAATCCGGGACTGAACTACAATGAGCAGTTCTTC
>TRBD1|TRBJ2-2|few|TRBV6-1
CASSSPNSGTENTGELFF
TGTGCCAGCAGTTCCCCTAATTCCGGGACAGAGAACACCGGGGAGCTGTTTTTT
>TRBD2|TRBJ2-2|NA|TRBV4-2
CASSQAGAGGPVGELFF
TGTGCCAGCAGCCAAGCGGGCGCGGGGGGGCCCGTCGGGGAGCTGTTTTTT
>TRBD1|TRBJ2-7|NA|TRBV12-3/TRBV12-4
CALQGSTGGAGTYEQYF
TGTGCCCTACAGGGGTCCACAGGGGGCGCAGGGACCTACGAGCAGTACTTC
>TRBD1|TRBJ1-1|many|TRBV29-1
CSVTGTANTEAFF
TGCAGCGTCACCGGGACAGCCAACACTGAAGCTTTCTTT
>NA|TRBJ1-4|NA|TRBV4-1
CASSPYWQTTNEKLFF
TGCGCCAGCAGCCCCTATTGGCAGACAACTAATGAAAAACTGTTTTTT